The 32 T cell receptor beta chains given below trace back to one sample, sequenced in a study of T cell responses to AZD1222 COVID-19 vaccine. TCRdb's table, derived via immunoSEQ multiplex PCR, lists solely in-frame clones and lacks some. Here the sample spans roughly 130,000 clones, 80% to 90% being singletons. The specimen was peripheral blood, collected on day 0 of AZD1222 vaccination. Source of these receptors: an adult in good health.

The chain uses TRBV7-2 and TRBJ2-4, with TRBD2 matching over 8 bases. After removal of 5 bases from V and 0 bases from J, the junction contained 6 bases not matched to a gene. Per the germline V gene, CDR1 is SGHTA and CDR2 is FQGNSA. The CDR3 spans 16 residues. The CDR3 is CASSHTSGGAKNIQYF. In nucleotides, the CDR3 is TGTGCCAGCAGCCACACTAGCGGTGGAGCCAAAAACATTCAGTACTTC.

CDR3 nucleotides: TGTGCCTGGAGTCCGACTAGCGGGGGTTCACCGACCCAGTACTTC. Its translation is CAWSPTSGGSPTQYF. The rearrangement links TRBV30 to TRBJ2-5, with 12 bases matching TRBD2. With V trimmed by 2 bases and J by 7 bases, 8 bases remained unmatched. Germline lookup yields CDR1 GTSNPN and CDR2 SVGIG (reference sequence). The CDR3 is 15 amino acids.

This clone was counted only a few times. CDR3 region: CASSSRGSTEAFF. CDR3 DNA sequence: TGTGCCAGCAGTAGCAGGGGCAGCACTGAAGCTTTCTTT. The chain has TRBV27 and TRBJ1-1, with D maybe TRBD1 (6 bases). V was shortened by 5 bases and J by 4 bases, with 11 bases between the two germline ends. Germline assignment: CDR1 MNHEY and CDR2 SMNVEV (reference sequence). The CDR3 runs 13 residues.

The chain uses TRBV19 and TRBJ1-5; 7 bases line up with TRBD1. The junction had 6 bases not matched to a gene; V was cut back by 7 bases and J by 3 bases. The germline V gene has CDR1 LNHDA and CDR2 SQIVND (reference sequence). This CDR3 is built from 14 residues. CDR3 sequence: CASTRGTDNQPQHF. The CDR3 DNA is TGTGCCAGTACCCGCGGGACAGACAATCAGCCCCAGCATTTT.

The genes are TRBV14 and TRBJ2-2; no clear D gene. Trimming cost V 2 bases and J 7 bases, with 11 bases left between them. This CDR3 spans 14 amino acids. Germline V gene sequence: CDR1 SGHDN, CDR2 FVKESK. The CDR3: CASSQLTPGGELFF. CDR3 DNA: TGTGCCAGCAGCCAACTCACGCCGGGCGGGGAGCTGTTTTTT.

The gene calls are TRBV9 and TRBJ2-3; TRBD2 matches 11 bases. The V segment lost 7 bases and the J segment 3 bases; nucleotides outside the gene matches: 10. From germline, CDR1 is SGDLS and CDR2 YYNGEE. The CDR3 is made up of 16 amino acids. The CDR3 here is CASGRPLAGGTDTQYF. In nucleotides, the CDR3 is TGTGCCAGCGGCCGGCCTTTAGCGGGGGGGACAGATACGCAGTATTTT.

About this clone: This same CDR3 is encoded by further DNA sequences in the sample. J is TRBJ1-5 and V is TRBV7-9; the D is unclear. This CDR3 is 13 amino acids long. Trimming left V 1 base short and J 4 bases short, with 5 bases between. The germline V gene has CDR1 SEHNR and CDR2 FQNEAQ (reference sequence). CDR3: CASSLGTNQPQHF. For the CDR3, the DNA is TGTGCCAGCAGCTTAGGAACAAATCAGCCCCAGCATTTT.

CDR3: CASSQVEGANYGYTF. The DNA for the CDR3 is TGCGCCAGCAGCCAAGTCGAGGGAGCCAACTATGGCTACACCTTC. The rearrangement links TRBV4-1 to TRBJ1-2; D gene unclear. The CDR3 totals 15 residues. Trimming stripped 1 base from V and 2 bases from J, with 11 bases between. The germline CDR1 and CDR2 sequences are MGHRA and YSYEKL.

The chain links TRBV2 to TRBJ2-3; perhaps TRBD2 as D (7 bases). The CDR3 sequence is 16 residues long. V shed 4 bases and J shed 2 bases, with 16 bases lying between them. The germline V gene encodes CDR1 SNHLY and CDR2 FYNNEI. CDR3 amino acids: CASSVLGAGDTDTQYF. The CDR3 DNA sequence: TGTGCCAGCAGTGTTTTGGGGGCGGGGGACACAGATACGCAGTATTTT.

This chain uses TRBV7-3 with TRBJ2-3; 11 bases line up with TRBD2. The CDR3 has 17 residues. Germline CDR1 and CDR2: SGHTA and FQGTGA. Trimming removed 4 bases from V and 0 bases from J; junction bases left unmatched: 6. The CDR3 here is CASSSVASGGSTDTQYF. CDR3 nucleotide sequence: TGTGCCAGCAGCTCGGTGGCTAGCGGGGGGAGCACAGATACGCAGTATTTT.

CDR3 DNA: TGTGCCAGCAGCTTGGCGGCTAGCCCCCTCAATGAGCAGTTCTTC. Translated, it gives CASSLAASPLNEQFF. The chain uses TRBV5-4 and TRBJ2-1, with D possibly matching TRBD2 (5 bases). V shed 0 bases and J shed 6 bases, with 13 bases lying between them. The germline V gene encodes CDR1 SGHNT and CDR2 YYREEE (reference sequence). This CDR3 is built from 15 residues. Based on the CDR3 plus reference TRBV5-4 and TRBJ2-1, the full variable domain is ETGVTQSPTHLIKTRGQQVTLRCSSQSGHNTVSWYQQALGQGPQFIFQYYREEENGRGNFPPRFSGLQFPNYSSELNVNALELDDSALYLCASSLAASPLNEQFFGPGTRLTVL.

This clone came up once. The chain recombines TRBV24-1 with TRBJ2-3, with TRBD2 matching 8 bases. The CDR3 consists of 18 residues. Germline V lookup: CDR1 KGHDR, CDR2 SFDVKD. Germline trimming cut 1 base from V and 4 bases from J; bases unmatched to any gene: 12. CDR3 sequence: CATSDFPVVAGLPDTQYF. The CDR3 DNA follows: TGTGCCACCAGTGATTTCCCGGTTGTAGCGGGACTCCCAGATACGCAGTATTTT.

This clone came up once. The chain recombines TRBV6-2 or TRBV6-3 with TRBJ2-7; 8 bases are a match to TRBD2. Per germline, CDR1 MNHEY and CDR2 SVGEGT. The CDR3 contains 17 residues. The V gene end was trimmed by 2 bases and the J gene end by 3 bases; junction bases not matched to a gene: 12. The CDR3 here is CASSYELGGRSLYEQYF. For the CDR3, the DNA is TGTGCCAGCAGTTACGAGCTCGGCGGGAGGTCCCTCTACGAGCAGTACTTC.

The gene calls are TRBV27 and TRBJ2-1; possible D gene TRBD2, 6 bases. Germline V gene data show CDR1 as MNHEY and CDR2 as SMNVEV (reference sequence). Trimming removed 5 bases from V and 8 bases from J, with 16 bases in between. The CDR3 covers 14 residues. CDR3 sequence: CASSPGLRGDEQFF. The CDR3 coding sequence is TGTGCCAGCAGTCCGGGACTTCGCGGCGATGAGCAGTTCTTC.

The V call is TRBV28, the J call TRBJ1-1; D gene uncertain. V was shortened by 3 bases and J by 2 bases, with 16 bases between the two germline ends. CDR1 and CDR2 from the germline V gene are MDHEN and SYDVKM. CDR3 length: 16 amino acids. This CDR3 reads CASSFFRIALNTEAFF. In DNA form, the CDR3 reads TGTGCCAGCAGTTTCTTTAGGATCGCTCTTAACACTGAAGCTTTCTTT. The whole variable domain, remainder taken from reference TRBV28 and TRBJ1-1, is DVKVTQSSRYLVKRTGEKVFLECVQDMDHENMFWYRQDPGLGLRLIYFSYDVKMKEKGDIPEGYSVSREKKERFSLILESASTNQTSMYLCASSFFRIALNTEAFFGQGTRLTVV.

Only one count was recorded for this clone. V and J are TRBV19 and TRBJ2-3, with 7 bases that match TRBD2. Germline V gives CDR1 LNHDA, CDR2 SQIVND (reference sequence). The CDR3 consists of 20 residues. Losses at the gene ends were 1 base for V and 2 bases for J; bases not matched to a gene: 18. The CDR3 here is CASSIVTLAMGKGDTDTQYF. Here the CDR3 DNA reads TGTGCCAGTAGTATAGTAACACTAGCGATGGGGAAGGGTGACACAGATACGCAGTATTTT. The full variable domain, with the rest looked up from reference TRBV19 and TRBJ2-3, is DGGITQSPKYLFRKEGQNVTLSCEQNLNHDAMYWYRQDPGQGLRLIYYSQIVNDFQKGDIAEGYSVSREKKESFPLTVTSAQKNPTAFYLCASSIVTLAMGKGDTDTQYFGPGTRLTVL.

This chain connects TRBV30 to TRBJ2-7; D uncertain. V gave up 0 bases and J gave up 2 bases, with 11 bases separating them. This CDR3 comprises 14 residues. Germline V gene lookup returns CDR1 GTSNPN and CDR2 SVGIG (reference sequence). The CDR3 region is CAWSVRQFPYEQYF. The CDR3 DNA is TGTGCCTGGAGTGTACGGCAGTTCCCCTACGAGCAGTACTTC.

The V call is TRBV4-3, the J call TRBJ1-2, with TRBD1 identical over 8 bases. V shed 1 base, J shed 6 bases, and the junction held 4 bases outside the gene matches. The CDR3 length is 14 residues. In germline, CDR1 is LGHNA, CDR2 YSLEER. The CDR3 loop reads CASSQGIQGDGYTF. The CDR3 DNA reads as TGCGCCAGCAGCCAAGGTATACAGGGGGATGGCTACACCTTC.

This clone was detected once. This chain links TRBV7-9 with TRBJ2-3; D ambiguous. The V end lost 2 bases, the J end lost 4 bases, and 1 base lay between the germline ends. CDR1 SEHNR and CDR2 FQNEAQ come from the germline V gene (reference sequence). This CDR3 has 11 amino acids. CDR3 residues: CASSLSDTQYF. In DNA, the CDR3 is TGTGCCAGCAGCTTATCAGATACGCAGTATTTT.

This chain links TRBV5-1 with TRBJ1-5; D call uncertain. Germline V CDR1 and CDR2: SGHRS, YFSETQ. CDR3 length: 15 amino acids. V was shortened by 0 bases and J by 1 base, with 8 bases between the two germline ends. As DNA, the CDR3 is TGCGCCAGCAGCTTGGCCGGGGAAAGCAATCAGCCCCAGCATTTT. The encoded protein is CASSLAGESNQPQHF.

This sequence joins TRBV18 and TRBJ1-1; no reliable D call. V gave up 2 bases and J gave up 1 base, with 14 bases separating them. Germline lookup yields CDR1 KGHSH and CDR2 LQKENI. The CDR3 length is 16 residues. The CDR3 DNA sequence: TGTGCCAGCTCACCAAGAAAGGAGGGAGGGAACACTGAAGCTTTCTTT. Its translation is CASSPRKEGGNTEAFF.

The chain combines TRBV11-2 with TRBJ2-3; a weak D match, TRBD1 (6 bases). The ends were cut back, 5 bases at V and 0 bases at J, with 15 bases in the middle. Germline CDR1 reads SGHAT; CDR2 reads FQNNGV. The CDR3 runs 16 residues. CDR3 nucleotides: TGTGCCAGCAGCCCCTGGGGGCCAGCGAGCACAGATACGCAGTATTTT. It encodes CASSPWGPASTDTQYF.

The chain combines TRBV4-1 with TRBJ1-3; 9 bases match TRBD1. The CDR3 has 15 residues. Germline V lookup: CDR1 MGHRA, CDR2 YSYEKL. After removal of 1 base from V and 5 bases from J, the junction contained 3 bases not matched to a gene. CDR3 amino acids: CASSQVGTGRNTIYF. The CDR3 nucleotides are TGCGCCAGCAGCCAAGTAGGGACAGGGAGAAACACCATATATTTT.

V gene TRBV5-4 combines with J gene TRBJ1-4; 9 nucleotides agree with TRBD1. This CDR3 has 17 residues. Unmatched junction bases numbered 10, after V lost 1 base and J lost 6 bases. Per germline, CDR1 SGHNT and CDR2 YYREEE (reference sequence). CDR3 protein: CASSLYAGGQGYEKLFF. The CDR3 DNA sequence: TGTGCCAGCAGCTTGTACGCGGGCGGACAGGGGTATGAAAAACTGTTTTTT.

The V call is TRBV5-4, the J call TRBJ1-2, with D uncertain. This CDR3 has 14 residues. In germline, CDR1 is SGHNT, CDR2 YYREEE (reference sequence). Trimming took 0 bases from V and 4 from J, leaving 10 bases between them. The CDR3 nucleotides read TGTGCCAGCAGCTTGGAGTCCAGACTCTATGGCTACACCTTC. Its protein is CASSLESRLYGYTF.

The chain recombines TRBV24-1 with TRBJ2-7; 14 bases align to TRBD2. Trimming removed 4 bases from V and 5 bases from J; junction bases left unmatched: 3. CDR1 KGHDR and CDR2 SFDVKD come from the germline V gene. The CDR3 covers 15 residues. CDR3 loop: CATSEGLAGVNEQYF. CDR3 nucleotide sequence: TGTGCCACCAGTGAGGGACTAGCGGGAGTAAACGAGCAGTACTTC.

CDR3 nucleotides: TGTGCCTGGAACAGGGTGGAGGGTGGCTACACCTTC. Protein: CAWNRVEGGYTF. The V gene is TRBV30, the J gene TRBJ1-2, with D possibly matching TRBD1 (6 bases). The V and J ends lost 4 bases and 7 bases respectively, with 13 bases between them. Germline V gene lookup returns CDR1 GTSNPN and CDR2 SVGIG (reference sequence). The CDR3 has 12 amino acids.

This clone was detected a few times. The chain recombines TRBV5-1 with TRBJ2-1; 12 nucleotides line up with TRBD2. Germline V gives CDR1 SGHRS, CDR2 YFSETQ. V lost 0 bases, J lost 3 bases, and 4 bases stayed unmatched. The CDR3 loop spans 17 amino acids. The CDR3 region is CASSLVASGRDYNEQFF. The CDR3 coding sequence is TGCGCCAGCAGCTTGGTGGCTAGCGGGAGGGACTACAATGAGCAGTTCTTC.

The chain uses TRBV3-1 (or the pseudogene TRBV3-2) and TRBJ2-2; D tentatively fits TRBD1 or TRBD2 (5 bases each). Germline assignment: CDR1 LGHDT and CDR2 YNNKEL (reference sequence). This CDR3 contains 17 residues. Trimming cost V 2 bases and J 1 base, with 14 bases left between them. CDR3 DNA: TGTGCCAGCAGCCAAAAGGGGCCGGGGATGAACACCGGGGAGCTGTTTTTT. This encodes CASSQKGPGMNTGELFF.

The J gene is TRBJ1-2, the V gene TRBV28; D unclear. Germline-derived CDR1 and CDR2 are MDHEN and SYDVKM. CDR3 length: 13 residues. V was pared by 8 bases and J by 4 bases, with 14 bases between. The CDR3 DNA is TGTGCCAGCCGGGCCGGTTTACCCTATGGCTACACCTTC. Translating it yields CASRAGLPYGYTF.

The gene calls are TRBV20-1 and TRBJ2-7; D is undetermined. CDR1 is DFQATT, CDR2 SNEGSKA, per germline (reference sequence). The CDR3 consists of 11 residues. Trimming took off 3 bases at V and 3 bases at J, with 6 bases between the two ends. The CDR3, as DNA: TGCAGTGCTAGGGAGTTCTACGAGCAGTACTTC. Amino acid sequence: CSAREFYEQYF.

This clone was detected once. J is TRBJ2-3 and V is TRBV28; the D call may be TRBD1 or TRBD2 (5 bases each). The V end lost 7 bases, the J end lost 1 base, and 15 bases lay between the germline ends. Germline V gene sequence: CDR1 MDHEN, CDR2 SYDVKM. This CDR3 spans 15 amino acids. The CDR3 DNA sequence: TGTGCCAGCATCGATGGGGGAAGCGGCACAGATACGCAGTATTTT. Translating gives CASIDGGSGTDTQYF.